One sample yielded the 4 T cell receptor beta chains listed below, sequenced in a study of cytomegalovirus exposure and HLA in healthy donors. It was with 60 Vbeta and 13 Jbeta primers that the PCR ran. TCRdb's copy holds only in-frame clones and misses some; the assay was immunoSEQ multiplex PCR. The sample lists under 200,000 clones, about four fifths occurring once. Material for sequencing was PBMCs. These receptors were obtained from a woman aged 18-35 years in good health and CMV-seronegative.

The table lists this clone with a count of one. This chain uses TRBV7-2 with TRBJ2-5, with 10 bases matching TRBD1. The CDR3 runs 14 residues. The junction had 6 bases not matched to a gene; V was cut back by 9 bases and J by 2 bases. Germline assignment: CDR1 SGHTA and CDR2 FQGNSA. The CDR3: CASKRDRGQETQYF. CDR3 sequence (DNA): TGTGCCAGTAAGAGGGACAGGGGTCAAGAGACCCAGTACTTC.

The CDR3 sequence is CASSPTTGLLDTQYF. DNA for the CDR3: TGCGCCAGCAGCCCAACCACGGGACTGCTCGATACGCAGTATTTT. The chain combines TRBV4-3 with TRBJ2-3, with D possibly TRBD2 on 6 matching bases. CDR1 is LGHNA, CDR2 YSLEER, per germline. The length of the CDR3 is 15 residues. V shed 4 bases and J shed 6 bases, with 17 bases lying between them.

With respect to this clone: Different DNA sequences within this sample yield the same CDR3. The chain has TRBV19 and TRBJ2-3; D remains ambiguous. The germline V gene has CDR1 LNHDA and CDR2 SQIVND (reference sequence). CDR3 length equals 15 residues. V lost 2 bases and J lost 0, with 9 bases in between. The CDR3 nucleotides are TGTGCCAGTAGTATAAGAACCGGTAGCACAGATACGCAGTATTTT. Protein product: CASSIRTGSTDTQYF.

The rearrangement links TRBV13 to TRBJ2-5; possible D gene TRBD1, 6 bases. The J call is in doubt because the DNA end fits TRBJ2-7 better. Germline CDR1 is PRHDT and CDR2 is FYEKMQ (reference sequence). The CDR3 runs 15 residues. The CDR3, as DNA: TGTGCCAGCAGCCGAGGACAGAGGGTATCCTACGAGCAGTACTTC. Translation gives CASSRGQRVSYEQYF.